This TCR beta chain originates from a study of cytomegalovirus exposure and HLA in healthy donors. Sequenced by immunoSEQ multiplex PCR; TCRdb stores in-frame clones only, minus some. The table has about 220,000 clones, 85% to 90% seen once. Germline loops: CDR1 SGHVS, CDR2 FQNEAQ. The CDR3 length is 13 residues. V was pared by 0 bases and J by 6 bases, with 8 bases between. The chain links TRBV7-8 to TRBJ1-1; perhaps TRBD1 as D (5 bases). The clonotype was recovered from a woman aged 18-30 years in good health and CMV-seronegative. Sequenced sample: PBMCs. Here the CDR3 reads CASSLAGGAEAFF. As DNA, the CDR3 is TGTGCCAGCAGCTTAGCGGGGGGGGCTGAAGCTTTCTTT.